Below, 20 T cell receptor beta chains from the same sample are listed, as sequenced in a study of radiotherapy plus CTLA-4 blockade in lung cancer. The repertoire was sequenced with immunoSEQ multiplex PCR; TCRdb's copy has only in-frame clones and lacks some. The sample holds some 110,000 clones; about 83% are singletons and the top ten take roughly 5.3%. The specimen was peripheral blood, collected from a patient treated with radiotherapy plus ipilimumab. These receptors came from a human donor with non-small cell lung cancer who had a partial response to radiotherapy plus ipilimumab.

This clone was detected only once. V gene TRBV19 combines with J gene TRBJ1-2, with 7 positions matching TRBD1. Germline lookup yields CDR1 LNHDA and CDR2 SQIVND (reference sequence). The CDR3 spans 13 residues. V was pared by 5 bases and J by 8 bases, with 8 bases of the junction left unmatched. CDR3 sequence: CASSERQGRGYTF. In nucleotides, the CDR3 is TGTGCCAGTAGTGAACGACAGGGCCGCGGCTACACCTTC.

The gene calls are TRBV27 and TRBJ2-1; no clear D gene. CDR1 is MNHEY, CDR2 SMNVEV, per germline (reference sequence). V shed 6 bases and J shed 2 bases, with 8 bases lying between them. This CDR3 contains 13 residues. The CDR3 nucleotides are TGTGCCAGCAGGGGCAGAACCTACAATGAGCAGTTCTTC. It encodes CASRGRTYNEQFF.

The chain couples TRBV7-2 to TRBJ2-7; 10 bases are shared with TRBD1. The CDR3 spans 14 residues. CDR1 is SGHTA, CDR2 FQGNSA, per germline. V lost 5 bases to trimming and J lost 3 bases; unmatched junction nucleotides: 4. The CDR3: CASSHRDRGYEQYF. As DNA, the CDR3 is TGTGCCAGCAGCCACCGGGACAGGGGCTACGAGCAGTACTTC.

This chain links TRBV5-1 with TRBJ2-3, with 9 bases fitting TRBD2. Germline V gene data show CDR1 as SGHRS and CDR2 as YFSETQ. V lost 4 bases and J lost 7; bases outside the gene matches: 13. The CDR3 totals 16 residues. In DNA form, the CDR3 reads TGCGCCAGCAGCCCGGCCCCCGGGCGGGAGGGTTATACGCAGTATTTT. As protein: CASSPAPGREGYTQYF.

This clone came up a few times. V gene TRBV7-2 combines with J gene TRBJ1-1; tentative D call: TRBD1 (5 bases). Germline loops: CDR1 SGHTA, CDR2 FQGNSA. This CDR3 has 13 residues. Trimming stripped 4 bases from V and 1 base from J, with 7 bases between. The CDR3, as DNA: TGTGCCAGCAGCTCAACAGGGAACACTGAAGCTTTCTTT. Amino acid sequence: CASSSTGNTEAFF.

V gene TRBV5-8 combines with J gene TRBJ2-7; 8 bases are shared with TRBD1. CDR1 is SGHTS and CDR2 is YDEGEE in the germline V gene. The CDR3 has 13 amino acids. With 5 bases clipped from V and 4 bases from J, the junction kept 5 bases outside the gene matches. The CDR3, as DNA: TGTGCCAGCAGGGACAGGGCCCAATACGAGCAGTACGTC. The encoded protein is CASRDRAQYEQYV.

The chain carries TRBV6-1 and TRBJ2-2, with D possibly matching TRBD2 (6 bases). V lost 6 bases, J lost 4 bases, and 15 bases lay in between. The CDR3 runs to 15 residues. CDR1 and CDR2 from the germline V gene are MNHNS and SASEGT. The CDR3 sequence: CASRRAAGSTGELFF. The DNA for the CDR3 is TGTGCCAGCAGACGCGCTGCGGGGAGCACCGGGGAGCTGTTTTTT.

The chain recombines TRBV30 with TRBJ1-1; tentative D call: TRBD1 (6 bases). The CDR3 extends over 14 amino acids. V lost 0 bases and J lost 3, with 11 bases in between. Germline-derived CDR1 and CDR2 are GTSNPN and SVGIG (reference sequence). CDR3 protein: CAWSVPGADTEAFF. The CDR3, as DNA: TGTGCCTGGAGTGTTCCAGGGGCGGACACTGAAGCTTTCTTT.

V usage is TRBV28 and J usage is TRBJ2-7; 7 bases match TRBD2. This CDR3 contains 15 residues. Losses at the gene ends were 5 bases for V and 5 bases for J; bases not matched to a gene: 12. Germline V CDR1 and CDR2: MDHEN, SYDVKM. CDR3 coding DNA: TGTGCCAGCAGTAAGGCGGGAGTCTATTCCCACGAGCAGTACGTC. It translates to CASSKAGVYSHEQYV.

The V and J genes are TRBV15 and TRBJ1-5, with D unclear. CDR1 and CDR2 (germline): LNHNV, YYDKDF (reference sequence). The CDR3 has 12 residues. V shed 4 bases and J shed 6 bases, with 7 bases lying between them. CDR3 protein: CATSTPFQPQHF. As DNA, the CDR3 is TGTGCCACCAGCACTCCTTTTCAGCCCCAGCATTTT.

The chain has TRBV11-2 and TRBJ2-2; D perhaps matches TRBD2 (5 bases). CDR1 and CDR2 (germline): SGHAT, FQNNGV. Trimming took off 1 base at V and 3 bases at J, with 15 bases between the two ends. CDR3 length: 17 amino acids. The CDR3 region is CASSLGGHGIYTGELFF. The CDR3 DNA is TGTGCCAGCAGCTTAGGAGGGCACGGGATATACACCGGGGAGCTGTTTTTT.

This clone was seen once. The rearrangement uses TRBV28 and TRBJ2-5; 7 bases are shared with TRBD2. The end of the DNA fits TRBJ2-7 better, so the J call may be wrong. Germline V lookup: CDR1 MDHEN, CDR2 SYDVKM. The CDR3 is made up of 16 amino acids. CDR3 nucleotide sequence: TGTGCCAGCAGTTTCCCCCCCGCTAGCGGAGCCTACGAGCAGTACTTC. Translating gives CASSFPPASGAYEQYF.

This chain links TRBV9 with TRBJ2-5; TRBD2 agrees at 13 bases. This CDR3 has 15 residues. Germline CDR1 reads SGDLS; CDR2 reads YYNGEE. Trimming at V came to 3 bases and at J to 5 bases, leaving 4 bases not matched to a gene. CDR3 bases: TGTGCCAGCAGCGCGGGACTAGCGGGACTTGAGACCCAGTACTTC. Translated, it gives CASSAGLAGLETQYF.

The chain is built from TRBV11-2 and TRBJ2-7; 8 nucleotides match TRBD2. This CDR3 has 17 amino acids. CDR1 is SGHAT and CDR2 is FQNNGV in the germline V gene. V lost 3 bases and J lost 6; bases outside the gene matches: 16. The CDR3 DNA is TGTGCCAGCAGCTTCGACGGACTAGCCGATGGTTCAAGCGAGCAGTACGTC. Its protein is CASSFDGLADGSSEQYV.

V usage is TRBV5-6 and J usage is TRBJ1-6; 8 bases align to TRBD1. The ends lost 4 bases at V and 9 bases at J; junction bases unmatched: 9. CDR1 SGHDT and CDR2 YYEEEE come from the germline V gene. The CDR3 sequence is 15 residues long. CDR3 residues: CASSPDRGEFSPLHF. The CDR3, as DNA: TGTGCCAGCAGCCCCGACAGGGGAGAATTTTCACCCCTCCACTTT.

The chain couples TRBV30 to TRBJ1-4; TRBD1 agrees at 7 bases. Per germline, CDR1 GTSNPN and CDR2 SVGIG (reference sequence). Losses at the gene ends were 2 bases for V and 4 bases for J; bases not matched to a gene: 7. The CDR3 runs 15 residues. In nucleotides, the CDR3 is TGTGCCTGGAGTACCCCCGGGACAGTTAATGAAAAACTGTTTTTT. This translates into CAWSTPGTVNEKLFF.

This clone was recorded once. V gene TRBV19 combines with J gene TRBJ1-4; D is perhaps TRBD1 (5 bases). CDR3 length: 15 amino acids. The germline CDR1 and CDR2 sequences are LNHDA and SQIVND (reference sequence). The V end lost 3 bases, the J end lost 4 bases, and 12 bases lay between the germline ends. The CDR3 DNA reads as TGTGCCAGTAGTATCGGGGGACTGGGTAATGAAAAACTGTTTTTT. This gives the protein CASSIGGLGNEKLFF. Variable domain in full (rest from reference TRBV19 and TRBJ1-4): DGGITQSPKYLFRKEGQNVTLSCEQNLNHDAMYWYRQDPGQGLRLIYYSQIVNDFQKGDIAEGYSVSREKKESFPLTVTSAQKNPTAFYLCASSIGGLGNEKLFFGSGTQLSVL.

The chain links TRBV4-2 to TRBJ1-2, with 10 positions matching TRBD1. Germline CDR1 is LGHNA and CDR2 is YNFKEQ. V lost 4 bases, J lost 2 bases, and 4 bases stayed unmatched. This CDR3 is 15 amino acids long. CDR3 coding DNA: TGTGCCAGCAGCCGGCCGGGACAGGGGAACTATGGCTACACCTTC. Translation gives CASSRPGQGNYGYTF.

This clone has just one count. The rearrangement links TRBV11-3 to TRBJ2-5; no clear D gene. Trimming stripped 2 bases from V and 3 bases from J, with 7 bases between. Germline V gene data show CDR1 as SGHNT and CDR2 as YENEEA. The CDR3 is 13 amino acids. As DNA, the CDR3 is TGTGCCAGCAGCTTAACGGTCAAAGAGACCCAGTACTTC. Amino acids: CASSLTVKETQYF.

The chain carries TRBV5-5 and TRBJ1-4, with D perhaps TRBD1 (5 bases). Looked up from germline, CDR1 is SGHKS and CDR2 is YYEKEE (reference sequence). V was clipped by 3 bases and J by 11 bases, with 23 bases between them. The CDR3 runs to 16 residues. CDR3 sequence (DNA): TGTGCCAGCAGCTCAGACATCGCCCCGGGGGTGGCGAAACTGTTTTTT. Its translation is CASSSDIAPGVAKLFF.